The sequence of this T cell receptor (beta chain) was determined in a study of cytomegalovirus exposure and HLA in healthy donors. Study details: Unique TCRs from HLA-typed donors, 70 million to 85 million of them, were held in an early data release.

PCR was performed using 60 Vbeta and 13 Jbeta primers. The protocol was immunoSEQ multiplex PCR, while the TCRdb copy is restricted to in-frame clones and leaves out a portion. Here the sample spans roughly 100,000 clones, 78% being singletons. Germline CDR1 is MDHEN and CDR2 is SYDVKM. V lost 3 bases and J lost 0, with 18 bases in between. This CDR3 is built from 18 residues. On this clone itself: Its target is unknown.

Broader study findings: TCR beta V- and J-gene trimming, according to a later analysis, was linked to a missense DCLRE1C variant. Within an earlier analysis, most TCR beta V segments proved productive either about 87% or about 30% of the time.

The TCR was taken from a male donor in good health and CMV-seronegative. The sequencing sample was made of PBMCs. The chain carries TRBV28 and TRBJ1-5, with D tentatively TRBD1 (5 bases). The CDR3 region has the DNA TGTGCCAGCAGTTTTTCCCCAAGGCAGGGTCATAGCAATCAGCCCCAGCATTTT. As protein: CASSFSPRQGHSNQPQHF.